These 2 T cell receptor beta chains originate from one sample sequenced in a study of T cell changes during pregnancy in multiple sclerosis. Only in-frame clones appear in the TCRdb table, and some are missing; sequencing was by immunoSEQ multiplex PCR. The sample holds some 90,000 clones, 92% seen once. Sequenced here: peripheral blood, sampled in the first trimester of pregnancy. The receptors come from a female donor with multiple sclerosis, enrolled in a pregnancy study.

This rearrangement joins TRBV5-1 to TRBJ2-7, with a tentative D call TRBD1 (6 bases). Germline V gene lookup returns CDR1 SGHRS and CDR2 YFSETQ. V shed 1 base and J shed 3 bases, with 11 bases lying between them. The CDR3 has 14 residues. This CDR3 reads CASSLLPGDYEQYF. For the CDR3, the DNA is TGCGCCAGCAGCTTGCTGCCAGGGGACTACGAGCAGTACTTC.

This chain uses TRBV4-3 with TRBJ1-1, with D perhaps matching TRBD1 (6 bases). The V end was cut by 6 bases, the J end by 4 bases, with 27 bases between. The CDR3 loop spans 18 amino acids. Germline loops: CDR1 LGHNA, CDR2 YSLEER. The CDR3 bases are TGCGCCAGCAGATACTCGCAGGCTTGGGCAGGGGACATCACTGAAGCTTTCTTT. This sequence encodes CASRYSQAWAGDITEAFF.